This TCR beta chain was retrieved from a study of blood T cells in healthy people across ages. Germline-derived CDR1 and CDR2 are SGHRS and YFSETQ. There are 15 residues in the CDR3. Trimming at V came to 4 bases and at J to 5 bases, leaving 8 bases not matched to a gene. Primed by a sample-barcoded 5' primer and a J-beta primer mix, a second PCR proceeded for about 7 to 12 cycles. Each CDR3 protein is one row after TCRdb ran MiXCR on the 5' RACE reads. The table lists some 860,000 distinct CDR3 sequences, 56% of them singletons. The V gene is TRBV5-1, the J gene TRBJ2-4; 8 bases are a match to TRBD1. The specimen sequenced was blood. This TCR came from a man aged 35-49 years in good health. Written as DNA, the CDR3 is TGCGCCAGCAGCGGGAGGACAGGGAAGGAAAACATTCAGTACTTC. This translates into CASSGRTGKENIQYF.